This T cell receptor (beta chain) originates from a study of control samples from healthy donors and cancer patients. Sequencing was performed with immunoSEQ multiplex PCR; in TCRdb, only in-frame clones are kept and a portion is missing. Of 150,000 to 200,000 clones in the sample, roughly nine tenths were seen once. This clone showed up just once. The CDR3 has 17 residues. From germline, CDR1 is LNHDA and CDR2 SQIVND (reference sequence). V lost 2 bases, J lost 4 bases, and 8 bases stayed unmatched. The sequence came from a woman aged 25 to 39 in good health. The gene calls are TRBV19 and TRBJ2-6, with 7 bases fitting TRBD1. Sequencing was performed on blood. CDR3 nucleotides: TGTGCCAGTAGTATACGGTCGACAGGGCAAGGGGCCAACGTCCTGACTTTC. Translating gives CASSIRSTGQGANVLTF. Full variable domain (rest looked up from reference TRBV19 and TRBJ2-6): DGGITQSPKYLFRKEGQNVTLSCEQNLNHDAMYWYRQDPGQGLRLIYYSQIVNDFQKGDIAEGYSVSREKKESFPLTVTSAQKNPTAFYLCASSIRSTGQGANVLTFGAGSRLTVL.